The T cell receptor (beta chain) under discussion was sequenced for a study of CXCR3-negative and CXCR3-positive naive CD8 T cells (dated by TCRdb to about 2019). Concerning the study at large: In total, some 130 million TRB reads were obtained, corresponding to roughly 1.5 +/- 0.3 million reads per library. Diversity and physicochemical repertoire analyses were performed on some eleven donors pooled from two independent experiments. Naive subsets from about five donors and memory cells from 3 donors were included in the TRBV-TRBJ cluster analysis. Results the study describes overall, beyond this receptor: TRBV-TRBJ usage was similar between naive CXCR3-negative and CXCR3-positive cells from the same donor, while memory cells showed distinct patterns. Comparably high repertoire diversity was found in both naive subsets, whereas much lower repertoire diversity was found in memory CD8+ T cells. Freshly isolated PBMCs were used for most assays because CXCR3 expression partially decreased after cryopreservation. Because surface CD5, which has been linked to self-reactivity in mice, was comparable between naive subsets, TCR interaction strength was also inferred from TRB CDR3 physicochemical properties.

A remark on this clonotype: Its antigen remains undetermined.

The CDR3 covers 14 residues, taking in both the cysteine and the phenylalanine. DNA is not on record. The germline V gene gives CDR1 as LGHNA and CDR2 as YNFKEQ. Reads for this sample came from a NextSeq 550. The Human TCR Profiling Kit (MiLaboratory) was used to prepare UMI-labeled 5' RACE TRB cDNA libraries. cDNA synthesis used the entire amount of extracted RNA, and PCR amplification then used the entire amount of cDNA produced. The libraries were made side by side, with each library going through the same number of PCR cycles. The authors processed their data as follows. About 57,000 +/- 9,900 unique UMI-labeled TRB cDNA molecules per library were extracted with MIGEC and MiXCR, with at least two reads per UMI required. On average, approximately 40,000 +/- 10,000 functional in-frame TRB CDR3 nucleotide clonotypes lacking stop codons were found per library. Diversity metrics, including normalized Shannon-Wiener and Chao1, were computed in VDJtools after downsampling to 5000 UMI-labeled TRB molecules per sample. VDJtools computed clonotype-size-weighted physicochemical properties of the central five CDR3 residues: interaction energy, strength, volume and Kidera factor 4. After the reads were reprocessed by TCRdb, one entry was made per CDR3 protein sequence, with no DNA. The V and J calls reflect TCRdb's pipeline rather than the authors' work. This sample's table carries roughly 30,000 distinct CDR3 sequences. The biggest ten clones account for 10% to 13% of the sample.

For each CD8+ T cell subset, flow sorting was done in triplicate, and roughly 330,000 cells per subset went directly into RLT lysis buffer. Peripheral blood mononuclear cells were isolated from buffy coats using standard density gradient centrifugation. Total RNA was extracted from sorted cells with an RNeasy Mini Kit. The receptor comes from a human donor in good health. Some clones in this sample may be carry-over from other donors' samples. What was sequenced was memory CD8+ T cells from blood. The cell subset or site tag for this specimen amounts to: conventional CD8+ memory T cells (TMEM), sorted as controls. This receptor chain uses TRBV4-2 and TRBJ2-1; lacking DNA, the TRBD2 call made by TCRdb goes unchecked. The CDR3 protein sequence reads: CASSPPASLVEQFF.